These 11 T cell receptor beta chains originate from one sample sequenced in a study of blood T cell repertoires in COVID-19. Sequenced by immunoSEQ multiplex PCR; TCRdb stores in-frame clones only, minus some. The data hold 130,000 to 150,000 clones, with 65% to 85% observed a single time. The sequencing sample was made of peripheral blood. The receptors stem from a woman aged 55-69 years with acute or convalescent COVID-19.

CDR3 sequence reads: CATRQEETQYF. DNA of the CDR3: TGTGCTACCCGGCAGGAAGAGACCCAGTACTTC. The chain has TRBV19 and TRBJ2-5; D ambiguous. Germline V gene data show CDR1 as LNHDA and CDR2 as SQIVND (reference sequence). There are 11 residues in the CDR3.

CDR3: CASSFTEYEQYF. DNA of the CDR3: TGTGCCAGCAGCTTTACAGAATACGAGCAGTACTTC. The chain employs TRBV7-9 and TRBJ2-7, with unresolved D. Germline V gene data show CDR1 as SEHNR and CDR2 as FQNEAQ (reference sequence). V was clipped by 3 bases and J by 4 bases, with 7 bases between them. CDR3 length equals 12 residues.

V gene TRBV10-3 combines with J gene TRBJ2-2, with a possible D match to TRBD2 (6 bases). From germline, CDR1 is ENHRY and CDR2 SYGVKD. The CDR3 sequence is 19 residues long. V was pared by 0 bases and J by 2 bases, with 19 bases between. This CDR3 is CAISESGGRPSFNTGELFF. Written as DNA, the CDR3 is TGTGCCATCAGTGAGTCGGGGGGACGCCCTTCATTTAACACCGGGGAGCTGTTTTTT.

The V call is TRBV6-5, the J call TRBJ2-7; no clear D. The CDR3 has 11 residues. Germline CDR1 is MNHEY and CDR2 is SVGAGI. The V end lost 6 bases, the J end lost 9 bases, and 12 bases lay between the germline ends. CDR3 DNA: TGTGCCAGCAGAATGAGGTGGGTGCAGTACTTC. It yields the protein CASRMRWVQYF.

The chain employs TRBV21-1 and TRBJ2-7; TRBD1 is the table's D call and was not checked against the DNA. TRBV21-1 is shown as a pseudogene. The CDR3 spans 15 residues. The DNA for the CDR3 is TGTGCCAGCAGCTCCCCCGGGACAGGGGTCTACGAGCAGTACTTC. It codes for CASSSPGTGVYEQYF.

The gene calls are TRBV7-9 and TRBJ2-1, with a possible D match to TRBD2 (6 bases). Germline V gene lookup returns CDR1 SEHNR and CDR2 FQNEAQ (reference sequence). Trimming took 0 bases from V and 8 from J, leaving 17 bases between them. The CDR3 covers 16 residues. CDR3 sequence (DNA): TGTGCCAGCAGCTTAGCTTCAGGACTAAAAGATCATGAGCAGTTCTTC. Amino acids: CASSLASGLKDHEQFF. Using reference TRBV7-9 and TRBJ2-1 for the parts outside the CDR3, the full variable domain is DTGVSQNPRHKITKRGQNVTFRCDPISEHNRLYWYRQTLGQGPEFLTYFQNEAQLEKSRLLSDRFSAERPKGSFSTLEIQRTEQGDSAMYLCASSLASGLKDHEQFFGPGTRLTVL.

This chain connects TRBV27 to TRBJ1-2; 7 bases map to TRBD1. Looked up from germline, CDR1 is MNHEY and CDR2 is SMNVEV (reference sequence). The length of the CDR3 is 13 residues. The ends lost 4 bases at V and 7 bases at J; junction bases unmatched: 6. CDR3 nucleotide sequence: TGTGCCAGCAGTTCACGACAGGGCGGTGGCTACACCTTC. Its translation is CASSSRQGGGYTF.

The chain has TRBV3-1 (or the pseudogene TRBV3-2) and TRBJ2-1; 8 bases line up with TRBD2. This CDR3 is 18 amino acids long. J lost 6 bases, V lost 2 bases, and 15 bases had no gene match. The germline gives CDR1 LGHDT, CDR2 YNNKEL (reference sequence). DNA for the CDR3: TGTGCCAGCAGCCAATATCTCATCGCGGGACTAGGAGCCAATGAGCAGTTCTTC. Amino acid sequence: CASSQYLIAGLGANEQFF.

This sequence joins TRBV10-2 and TRBJ1-2, with D possibly being TRBD1 (6 bases). The V end lost 0 bases, the J end lost 4 bases, and 15 bases lay between the germline ends. This CDR3 comprises 16 residues. The V gene's germline CDR1 is WSHSY and CDR2 SAAADI. The DNA for the CDR3 is TGCGCCAGCAGTGAGTCGAGGCAGGGGTCGGGCTATGGCTACACCTTC. Protein: CASSESRQGSGYGYTF.

The V call is TRBV5-4, the J call TRBJ2-2, with 10 bases that match TRBD1. V trimming: 4 bases; J trimming: 3 bases; junction bases outside the gene matches: 6. The CDR3 is 16 residues long. CDR1 SGHNT and CDR2 YYREEE come from the germline V gene (reference sequence). The CDR3 bases are TGTGCCAGCAGCCCTGGGACAGGGGCCGACACCGGGGAGCTGTTTTTT. Amino acid sequence: CASSPGTGADTGELFF.

This chain connects TRBV15 to TRBJ1-2; tentative D call: TRBD1 (6 bases). V lost 5 bases, J lost 4 bases, and 11 bases lay in between. CDR3 length equals 13 residues. CDR1 is LNHNV, CDR2 YYDKDF, per germline (reference sequence). This chain's CDR3 is CATSSGQFYGYTF. CDR3 coding DNA: TGTGCCACCAGCTCAGGACAGTTCTATGGCTACACCTTC.